The present TCR beta chain was sequenced within a study of STAT5B mutations in CD4+ large granular lymphocyte leukemia. TCRdb's table, derived via immunoSEQ multiplex PCR, lists solely in-frame clones and lacks some. Here the sample spans about 40,000 clones, 84% being singletons. The receptor's source is a human donor in good health. Sequencing used CD4+ T cells from blood buffy coats.

CDR3 nucleotide sequence: TGTGCCAGCAGCTTGATAGGGCGGACGAACACTGAAGCTTTCTTT. Translating gives CASSLIGRTNTEAFF. The chain recombines TRBV5-4 with TRBJ1-1; D remains ambiguous. The ends were cut back, 1 base at V and 1 base at J, with 11 bases in the middle. This CDR3 contains 15 residues. The germline V gene has CDR1 SGHNT and CDR2 YYREEE (reference sequence).